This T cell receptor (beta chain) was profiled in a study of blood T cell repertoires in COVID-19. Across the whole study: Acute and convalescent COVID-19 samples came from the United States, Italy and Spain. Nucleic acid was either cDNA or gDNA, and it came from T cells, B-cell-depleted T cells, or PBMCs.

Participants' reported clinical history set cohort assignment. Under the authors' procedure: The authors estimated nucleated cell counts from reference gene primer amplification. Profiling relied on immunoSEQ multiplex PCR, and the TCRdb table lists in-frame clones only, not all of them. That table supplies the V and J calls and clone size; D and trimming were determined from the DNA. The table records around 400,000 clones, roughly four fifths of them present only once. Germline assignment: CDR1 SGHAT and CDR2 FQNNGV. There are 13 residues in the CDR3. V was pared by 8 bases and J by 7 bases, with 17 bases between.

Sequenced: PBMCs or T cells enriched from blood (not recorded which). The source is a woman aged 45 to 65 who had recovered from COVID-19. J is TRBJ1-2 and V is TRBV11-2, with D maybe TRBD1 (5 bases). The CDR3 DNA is TGTGCCAGCTCCGACTGGACATTGGGTGGCTACACCTTC. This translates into CASSDWTLGGYTF.